This T cell receptor beta chain is from a study of T cells in tuberculosis. The study, taken as a whole, reports: Active tuberculosis patients had shorter CDR3-alpha; the beta difference was nonsignificant. Active tuberculosis TCR-alpha repertoires lay closer to GMM-specific TCRs than IGRA-negative controls, suggesting clonal expansion.

A note on this clone: Its antigen is unidentified.

Germline assignment: CDR1 MNHNY and CDR2 SVGAGI (reference sequence). The length of the CDR3 is 16 residues. J was trimmed by 2 bases and V by 5 bases; bases with no gene match: 6. On average roughly 90,000 T cells per donor were immunosequenced. Repertoires were generated with immunoSEQ multiplex PCR, while TCRdb's copy carries only in-frame clones and drops some. Found here are 37,000 or so clones, 94% of them singletons; the top ten hold 9.5% to 13%. The chain is built from TRBV6-6 and TRBJ2-3, with 11 bases aligning to TRBD1. The receptor comes from a donor aged 10-29 years with latent tuberculosis or without tuberculosis infection. Some clones in this sample may be carry-over from other donors' samples. Sequencing was done on a sample of PBMCs. The CDR3 loop reads CASSMDRGRYTDTQYF. CDR3 nucleotide sequence: TGTGCCAGCAGTATGGACAGGGGGCGATACACAGATACGCAGTATTTT.